The next 10 T cell receptor beta chains were all read from a single sample in a study of early T cells in non-severe SARS-CoV-2 infection (dated by TCRdb to 2020 to 2022). The method was 5' RACE. Sequenced on a NextSeq 500. Starting from the raw public reads, TCRdb applied fastp trimming at Q25, assembled clones with MiXCR and retained in-frame beta chains. Entries that share a CDR3 protein sequence are merged under the most common genes and DNA. The sample table lists about 71,000 distinct CDR3 sequences, roughly 15% of them with a count of one. Jointly, the top ten make up roughly 13% of the sample. Material: whole blood. These receptors originate from an adult who was a healthcare worker with PCR-confirmed SARS-CoV-2 infection or an uninfected control (not recorded which).

This clonotype was recorded at least ten times. V gene TRBV20-1 combines with J gene TRBJ2-1; possible D gene TRBD1, 6 bases. Germline-derived CDR1 and CDR2 are DFQATT and SNEGSKA (reference sequence). Between the trimmed V and J ends, which lost 6 bases and 0 bases, there was a span of 9 bases. This CDR3 contains 13 residues. Written as DNA, the CDR3 is TGCAGTGCAGACAGGAGCTCCTACAATGAGCAGTTCTTC. Its translation is CSADRSSYNEQFF.

The gene calls are TRBV29-1 and TRBJ2-3; 7 bases align to TRBD1. The junction had 4 bases not matched to a gene; V was cut back by 5 bases and J by 2 bases. Germline loops: CDR1 SQVTM, CDR2 ANQGSEA. The CDR3 has 13 residues. CDR3 nucleotides: TGCAGCGTTCGGGACAGCAACACAGATACGCAGTATTTT. Translation gives CSVRDSNTDTQYF.

This clonotype has just a few counts. The CDR3: CSVGGLAGAYSTDTQYF. The CDR3 nucleotides read TGCAGCGTCGGGGGACTAGCGGGGGCCTATAGCACAGATACGCAGTATTTT. The V and J genes are TRBV29-1 and TRBJ2-3; the match to TRBD2 covers 14 bases. Germline loops: CDR1 SQVTM, CDR2 ANQGSEA. This CDR3 is 17 amino acids long. Trimming took 6 bases from V and 0 from J; bases not matched to a gene: 8.

This clonotype turned up a few times. The rearrangement uses TRBV28 and TRBJ2-2; 13 positions match TRBD2. This CDR3 contains 17 residues. V shed 6 bases and J 2 bases; nucleotides not matched to a gene: 6. The germline V gene encodes CDR1 MDHEN and CDR2 SYDVKM. Here the CDR3 reads CASSSGLAGANTGELFF. CDR3 bases: TGTGCCAGCAGCTCCGGACTAGCGGGGGCAAACACCGGGGAGCTGTTTTTT. Complete variable domain (other parts from reference TRBV28 and TRBJ2-2): DVKVTQSSRYLVKRTGEKVFLECVQDMDHENMFWYRQDPGLGLRLIYFSYDVKMKEKGDIPEGYSVSREKKERFSLILESASTNQTSMYLCASSSGLAGANTGELFFGEGSRLTVL.

This clonotype has only a few counts. One end of the junction is discordant with germline, which a read error may explain. This chain joins TRBV28 and TRBJ2-7, with a possible D match to TRBD2 (7 bases). The length of the CDR3 is 13 residues. The germline V gene encodes CDR1 MDHEN and CDR2 SYDVKM. In DNA form, the CDR3 reads TGTGCCAGCTGTTTCTGGGGGGGCATCGAGCAGTACTTC. Translating gives CASCFWGGIEQYF.

The V call is TRBV4-1, the J call TRBJ1-2; possible D gene TRBD1, 5 bases. This CDR3 contains 16 residues. V was shortened by 1 base and J by 1 base, with 13 bases between the two germline ends. Germline V gene lookup returns CDR1 MGHRA and CDR2 YSYEKL. CDR3 protein: CASSQVYGGNNYGYTF. For the CDR3, the DNA is TGCGCCAGCAGCCAAGTATACGGGGGAAATAACTATGGCTACACCTTC.

This clonotype occurred a few times. The chain carries TRBV10-3 and TRBJ2-5; no firm D call. Germline CDR1 is ENHRY and CDR2 is SYGVKD. V was shortened by 3 bases and J by 3 bases, with 2 bases between the two germline ends. The CDR3 contains 11 residues. CDR3 loop: CAISEKETQYF. Written as DNA, the CDR3 is TGTGCCATCAGTGAAAAAGAGACCCAGTACTTC.

This clonotype was detected ten times or more. The rearrangement links TRBV30 to TRBJ2-1; D perhaps matches TRBD1 (6 bases). This CDR3 has 12 residues. V lost 8 bases, J lost 4 bases, and 12 bases lay in between. CDR1 is GTSNPN, CDR2 SVGIG, per germline (reference sequence). CDR3 in amino acids: CAQDRLYNEQFF. The CDR3 coding sequence is TGTGCCCAGGACAGATTATACAATGAGCAGTTCTTC.

This clonotype came up many times. The J gene is TRBJ2-3, the V gene TRBV19; TRBD2 agrees at 7 bases. V shed 9 bases and J 8 bases; nucleotides not matched to a gene: 5. CDR1 and CDR2 (germline): LNHDA, SQIVND (reference sequence). The CDR3 totals 11 residues. In DNA, the CDR3 is TGTGCCAGCCTCGCGGGAGCTACGCAGTATTTT. It specifies CASLAGATQYF.

The gene calls are TRBV5-6 and TRBJ2-5; 7 bases are a match to TRBD1. V lost 3 bases to trimming and J lost 5 bases; unmatched junction nucleotides: 13. Germline values: CDR1 SGHDT, CDR2 YYEEEE. CDR3 size: 16 residues. The CDR3 reads CASSSNPRGKEETQYF. The CDR3 DNA is TGTGCCAGCAGCTCGAATCCCAGGGGGAAAGAGGAGACCCAGTACTTC.